This TCR beta chain is from a study of T cells in Graves' hyperthyroidism and ophthalmopathy. At the level of the study: Before treatment of any kind, peripheral blood was taken at initial diagnosis. Overall study findings and caveats: The blood repertoire included most of the expanded thyroid clonotypes above 0.001.

This clonotype was seen repeatedly, ten times or more. Its antigen is undetermined. Using RNA transcripts as the source, TCR beta CDR3 regions were amplified. During a first-round RT-PCR of the TCR CDR3, the HTBI primer set was used. MiXCR was run by TCRdb on the multiplex PCR reads, yielding one entry per CDR3 protein. In the table there are 300,000 to 350,000 distinct CDR3 sequences, 16% of which are singletons. Per the germline V gene, CDR1 is SGHTA and CDR2 is FQGTGA. Deletions cut 5 bases from V and 4 bases from J, with 13 bases between. CDR3 length equals 14 residues. Stability of Graves' hyperthyroidism was defined as absent ophthalmopathy progression within 18 months. Diagnosis relied on clinical symptoms, serum thyroxine and TRAb, thyroid ultrasound and orbital computed tomography.

Material for sequencing was blood. V and J are TRBV7-3 and TRBJ2-3; the D is unclear. The sequence came from a man younger than 40 with Graves' hyperthyroidism. The CDR3 DNA is TGTGCCAGCAGCCCATCCCCGCGGTCAGATACGCAGTATTTT. Translated, it gives CASSPSPRSDTQYF.